Here is one T cell receptor (beta chain) with its context. V lost 5 bases to trimming and J lost 2 bases; unmatched junction nucleotides: 2. Germline assignment: CDR1 LNHDA and CDR2 SQIVND (reference sequence). CDR3 length equals 14 residues. This sample was included in a study of blood T cell repertoires in COVID-19. Whole-study context: From T cells, B-cell-depleted T cells, or PBMCs came the material, which was cDNA or gDNA.

In the study's own analysis: Amplified reference gene primers provided the basis for estimating nucleated cell counts. Assay used: immunoSEQ multiplex PCR; TCRdb lists only in-frame clones, some missing. V and J calls plus clone size are reproduced from that table; the DNA served to infer D and trimming. The sample has about 260,000 clones, more than 85% seen once; the top ten hold 2% to 3%. This chain connects TRBV19 to TRBJ1-4; 7 positions match TRBD1. The sequenced sample consisted of peripheral blood. The TCR originated in a person aged 18 to 29 with COVID-19, enrolled during active disease. CDR3 sequence: CASSVGQTNEKLFF. In nucleotides, the CDR3 is TGTGCCAGTAGTGTGGGACAGACTAATGAAAAACTGTTTTTT. Filled out from reference TRBV19 and TRBJ1-4, the complete variable domain reads DGGITQSPKYLFRKEGQNVTLSCEQNLNHDAMYWYRQDPGQGLRLIYYSQIVNDFQKGDIAEGYSVSREKKESFPLTVTSAQKNPTAFYLCASSVGQTNEKLFFGSGTQLSVL.